This T cell receptor beta chain stems from a study of cytomegalovirus exposure and HLA in healthy donors. Trimming took 5 bases from V and 4 from J, leaving 9 bases between them. Germline lookup yields CDR1 LNHDA and CDR2 SQIVND (reference sequence). This CDR3 has 13 amino acids. In the case of this clone: Its antigen is not identified.

Study findings and constraints: In a later analysis, TCR beta V- and J-gene trimming showed a link to a missense DCLRE1C variant. Researchers reportedly found TCR beta sequences accurately predicted most subjects' HLA-A and HLA-B alleles.

PCR amplification relied on 60 Vbeta primers (plus 13 Jbeta primers). Study processing details: It was a later analysis that counted roughly 80 million unique TCR beta chains, of which roughly 10 million were shared. Using immunoSEQ multiplex PCR, the repertoire was profiled, and TCRdb retains in-frame clones only, with some absent. V and J calls and clone size come straight from that table; D and trimming were deduced from the DNA. Here the sample spans about 130,000 clones, around 67% being singletons. The clonotype was recovered from a man aged 60-69 years in good health and CMV-seropositive. This chain joins TRBV19 and TRBJ2-1, with D maybe TRBD2 (5 bases). The sequenced sample consisted of PBMCs. CDR3 sequence reads: CASSPWEYNEQFF. The CDR3 nucleotides are TGTGCCAGTAGTCCATGGGAGTACAATGAGCAGTTCTTC.